The T cell receptor (beta chain) described here comes from a study of blood T cell repertoires in COVID-19. Sequencing was performed with immunoSEQ multiplex PCR; in TCRdb, only in-frame clones are kept and a portion is missing. The sample has some 220,000 clones; 88% are singletons. Germline CDR1 LNHNV, CDR2 YYDKDF (reference sequence). This CDR3 comprises 15 residues. V was pared by 2 bases and J by 1 base, with 11 bases between. V and J are TRBV15 and TRBJ1-2; possible D gene TRBD1, 6 bases. This receptor was obtained from a woman aged 25 to 39 who had recovered from COVID-19. Sequencing used PBMCs or T cells enriched from blood (not recorded which). The CDR3 spells CATSRHREYNYGYTF. CDR3 sequence (DNA): TGTGCCACCAGCAGACACAGGGAGTATAACTATGGCTACACCTTC.